Presented here are 19 T cell receptor beta chains from one specimen sequenced in a study of blood T cell repertoires in COVID-19. The table came from immunoSEQ multiplex PCR; TCRdb's copy has only in-frame clones and leaves some out. The data show fewer than 400,000 clones, with about nine tenths seen just once and 1.5% to 2% held by the top ten. Sequenced input: PBMCs or T cells enriched from blood (not recorded which). The receptors were sampled from a woman in her twenties or thirties who had recovered from COVID-19.

The chain couples TRBV5-1 to TRBJ1-2, with D possibly being TRBD1 (6 bases). The germline CDR1 and CDR2 sequences are SGHRS and YFSETQ. The V and J ends lost 3 bases and 1 base respectively, with 10 bases between them. This CDR3 is 14 amino acids long. Here the CDR3 DNA reads TGCGCCAGCAGCTCGGGACAAGTTAACTATGGCTACACCTTC. Protein sequence: CASSSGQVNYGYTF.

The chain links TRBV29-1 to TRBJ1-1; 7 nucleotides match TRBD1. This CDR3 is built from 13 residues. The V gene end was trimmed by 3 bases and the J gene end by 4 bases; junction bases not matched to a gene: 5. Germline CDR1 and CDR2: SQVTM and ANQGSEA. The CDR3 is CSVEDRSSTEAFF. CDR3 DNA sequence: TGCAGCGTTGAGGACAGGTCAAGCACTGAAGCTTTCTTT.

The V call is TRBV5-6, the J call TRBJ2-1; 10 bases are a match to TRBD2. The CDR3 has 18 residues. Unmatched junction bases numbered 19, after V lost 6 bases and J lost 7 bases. The V gene's germline CDR1 is SGHDT and CDR2 YYEEEE. The CDR3, as DNA: TGTGCCAGCACCACGTTAGGGCTAGCGGGGGCCCCGAGGAATGAGCAGTTCTTC. Translated: CASTTLGLAGAPRNEQFF. Variable domain in full (rest from reference TRBV5-6 and TRBJ2-1): DAGVTQSPTHLIKTRGQQVTLRCSPKSGHDTVSWYQQALGQGPQFIFQYYEEEERQRGNFPDRFSGHQFPNYSSELNVNALLLGDSALYLCASTTLGLAGAPRNEQFFGPGTRLTVL.

In nucleotides, the CDR3 is TGTGCCAGCAGCTTGGTTAAGGGACAGGCAAATTCACCCCTCCACTTT. It is translated as CASSLVKGQANSPLHF. V and J are TRBV5-4 and TRBJ1-6; 8 bases agree with TRBD1. Germline V gene data show CDR1 as SGHNT and CDR2 as YYREEE (reference sequence). The CDR3 length is 16 residues. V lost 0 bases, J lost 7 bases, and 6 bases stayed unmatched.

The J gene is TRBJ1-2, the V gene TRBV27; 8 bases fit TRBD1. The CDR3 runs to 13 residues. The V gene end was trimmed by 6 bases and the J gene end by 9 bases; junction bases not matched to a gene: 9. Germline CDR1 is MNHEY and CDR2 is SMNVEV (reference sequence). The CDR3 sequence: CASRTGVVGSYTF. The CDR3 DNA follows: TGTGCCAGCAGGACAGGGGTGGTCGGTAGCTACACCTTC.

The J gene is TRBJ1-6, the V gene TRBV10-3; 10 bases fit TRBD1. CDR3 length: 17 amino acids. Trimming at V came to 5 bases and at J to 12 bases, leaving 16 bases not matched to a gene. Germline V gene lookup returns CDR1 ENHRY and CDR2 SYGVKD. CDR3 amino acids: CAISLPGQGDQLGPLHF. In DNA form, the CDR3 reads TGTGCCATCAGTCTCCCCGGACAGGGGGATCAACTGGGACCCCTCCACTTT.

The rearrangement uses TRBV6-5 and TRBJ2-3; 9 bases fit TRBD1. This CDR3 comprises 15 residues. V shed 3 bases and J 2 bases; nucleotides not matched to a gene: 3. Germline CDR1 and CDR2: MNHEY and SVGAGI. The CDR3 spells CASSYRDRATDTQYF. CDR3 nucleotides: TGTGCCAGCAGTTATAGGGACAGGGCCACAGATACGCAGTATTTT.

The chain links TRBV27 to TRBJ1-1; D call uncertain. The germline CDR1 and CDR2 sequences are MNHEY and SMNVEV (reference sequence). V shed 5 bases and J shed 0 bases, with 13 bases lying between them. CDR3 length: 15 residues. The CDR3 loop is CASSRNTELNTEAFF. The CDR3 nucleotides read TGTGCCAGCAGTAGAAATACAGAACTGAACACTGAAGCTTTCTTT.

The rearrangement uses TRBV7-8 and TRBJ2-7, with TRBD2 matching 9 bases. Trimming cost V 5 bases and J 4 bases; bases outside gene matches: 9. The CDR3 runs 15 residues. CDR1 SGHVS and CDR2 FQNEAQ come from the germline V gene. CDR3 sequence: CASSGKAGGWYEQYF. The CDR3 DNA reads as TGTGCCAGCAGCGGAAAAGCGGGAGGCTGGTACGAGCAGTACTTC.

The V and J genes are TRBV3-1 (or the pseudogene TRBV3-2) and TRBJ2-7; 12 nucleotides line up with TRBD2. The CDR3 has 16 amino acids. Losses at the gene ends were 2 bases for V and 9 bases for J; bases not matched to a gene: 11. CDR1 LGHDT and CDR2 YNNKEL come from the germline V gene (reference sequence). The DNA of the CDR3 is TGTGCCAGCAGCCAACTCTCTGAACTAGCGGGAGGAATGCAGTACTTC. The encoded protein is CASSQLSELAGGMQYF.

This clone was picked up one time. The rearrangement links TRBV11-1 to TRBJ1-2, with D possibly TRBD1 on 6 matching bases. CDR3 size: 14 residues. CDR1 is SGHAT, CDR2 FQDESV, per germline (reference sequence). Trimming cost V 6 bases and J 8 bases, with 19 bases left between them. Here the CDR3 DNA reads TGTGCCAGCAGTTTCAGGGGCACCGCGAAAGGCTACACCTTC. Translating gives CASSFRGTAKGYTF. Variable domain in full (rest from reference TRBV11-1 and TRBJ1-2): EAEVAQSPRYKITEKSQAVAFWCDPISGHATLYWYRQILGQGPELLVQFQDESVVDDSQLPKDRFSAERLKGVDSTLKIQPAELGDSAMYLCASSFRGTAKGYTFGSGTRLTVV.

The chain employs TRBV10-2 and TRBJ1-6, with D possibly TRBD1 on 6 matching bases. V shed 1 base and J shed 11 bases, with 18 bases lying between them. Germline V gene data show CDR1 as WSHSY and CDR2 as SAAADI. The CDR3 loop spans 16 amino acids. The CDR3 is CASSEFTGKQWAPLHF. The CDR3 coding sequence is TGCGCCAGCAGTGAGTTTACAGGGAAACAGTGGGCACCCCTCCACTTT.

The rearrangement uses TRBV4-1 and TRBJ2-5; TRBD1 might be the D (6 bases). The CDR3 runs to 14 residues. CDR1 is MGHRA, CDR2 YSYEKL, per germline. Trimming removed 0 bases at V and 5 bases at J, with 10 bases between. CDR3 bases: TGCGCCAGCAGCCAAGACGCAGGGGTCGAGACCCAGTACTTC. It translates to CASSQDAGVETQYF.

This chain connects TRBV18 to TRBJ1-1; a weak D match, TRBD1 (6 bases). Germline loops: CDR1 KGHSH, CDR2 LQKENI. CDR3 length: 16 amino acids. Trimming took 3 bases from V and 0 from J, leaving 14 bases between them. The CDR3 protein is CASSPLLGDMNTEAFF. Here the CDR3 DNA reads TGTGCCAGCTCACCTCTTTTGGGGGACATGAACACTGAAGCTTTCTTT.

The chain couples TRBV28 to TRBJ2-7; D is uncertain. Germline V lookup: CDR1 MDHEN, CDR2 SYDVKM. V was shortened by 3 bases and J by 4 bases, with 7 bases between the two germline ends. The CDR3 runs 12 residues. The CDR3 spells CASSLLRYEQYF. In DNA, the CDR3 is TGTGCCAGCAGTTTGCTCCGGTACGAGCAGTACTTC.

The chain recombines TRBV30 with TRBJ2-6; TRBD1 matches 7 bases. Trimming took 3 bases from V and 0 from J; bases not matched to a gene: 5. The CDR3 runs to 16 residues. The germline V gene encodes CDR1 GTSNPN and CDR2 SVGIG (reference sequence). The DNA for the CDR3 is TGTGCCTGGAGCCAGGACAGGCGCTCTGGGGCCAACGTCCTGACTTTC. The encoded protein is CAWSQDRRSGANVLTF.

This clone appeared once. The J gene is TRBJ2-1, the V gene TRBV27; 8 bases are shared with TRBD2. The CDR3 contains 15 residues. CDR1 is MNHEY and CDR2 is SMNVEV in the germline V gene (reference sequence). The junction had 7 bases not matched to a gene; V was cut back by 6 bases and J by 3 bases. For the CDR3, the DNA is TGTGCCAGCAGCCGTACTAGCGGCAGCTACAATGAGCAGTTCTTC. Protein: CASSRTSGSYNEQFF.

The V call is TRBV20-1, the J call TRBJ1-2; D gene uncertain. V was trimmed by 0 bases and J by 7 bases, leaving 6 bases between them. The CDR3 spans 11 residues. Germline assignment: CDR1 DFQATT and CDR2 SNEGSKA (reference sequence). CDR3 region: CSARERVGYTF. CDR3 DNA: TGCAGTGCTAGAGAGCGGGTTGGCTACACCTTC.

The chain links TRBV19 to TRBJ1-3; 7 nucleotides line up with TRBD1. This CDR3 is 15 amino acids long. Germline V gene data show CDR1 as LNHDA and CDR2 as SQIVND (reference sequence). Trimming removed 4 bases from V and 3 bases from J; junction bases left unmatched: 6. The CDR3 spells CASSTQTGIGNTIYF. CDR3 DNA: TGTGCCAGTAGTACTCAGACAGGGATTGGAAACACCATATATTTT.